Below, 14 T cell receptor beta chains from the same sample are listed, as sequenced in a study of OX40 agonist ivuxolimab in advanced cancers. Preparation of the library involved the immunoSEQ multiplex PCR assay. As stored in TCRdb, this immuneACCESS dataset retains in-frame rearrangements with V and J assigned. A fraction of the clones does not appear; measured against another copy, unresolved V genes explain less than half of the discrepancy, and the remainder lacks a known reason. For this sample the table gives about 70,000 clones, of which roughly 88% were detected only once. Around 2.8% of the sample is in the top ten clones. This sample comprised CD4+ or CD8+ T cells sorted from blood, obtained in a trial of the OX40 agonist ivuxolimab. The receptors come from an adult with an advanced solid tumor such as melanoma, head and neck, liver or kidney cancer.

The genes are TRBV7-3 and TRBJ2-7; D is possibly TRBD2 (6 bases). Germline assignment: CDR1 SGHTA and CDR2 FQGTGA. V lost 0 bases to trimming and J lost 5 bases, with 11 bases between them. CDR3 length: 14 residues. The CDR3 region is CASSLTRLVNEQYF. CDR3 sequence (DNA): TGTGCCAGCAGCTTAACCCGACTAGTCAACGAGCAGTACTTC.

The chain couples TRBV28 to TRBJ2-7, with D unresolved. Germline V gene lookup returns CDR1 MDHEN and CDR2 SYDVKM. V lost 6 bases to trimming and J lost 2 bases, with 8 bases between them. The CDR3 is made up of 12 amino acids. CDR3 in amino acids: CASSHDAYEQYF. Here the CDR3 DNA reads TGTGCCAGCAGCCACGATGCCTACGAGCAGTACTTC.

The chain couples TRBV9 to TRBJ1-1; D not certain. Germline assignment: CDR1 SGDLS and CDR2 YYNGEE. There are 14 residues in the CDR3. V shed 4 bases and J shed 1 base, with 11 bases lying between them. The CDR3 region is CASSPPSGNTEAFF. CDR3 bases: TGTGCCAGCAGCCCCCCCTCGGGGAACACTGAAGCTTTCTTT.

This clone has only one observation. V is TRBV28 and J is TRBJ1-3, with D tentatively TRBD1 (5 bases). In germline, CDR1 is MDHEN, CDR2 SYDVKM. There are 15 residues in the CDR3. The V end was cut by 6 bases, the J end by 2 bases, with 14 bases between. The CDR3 coding sequence is TGTGCCAGCAGGGGGGATTTAGGGACTGGAAACACCATATATTTT. Its protein product is CASRGDLGTGNTIYF.

The chain is built from TRBV30 and TRBJ1-3; D unresolved. From germline, CDR1 is GTSNPN and CDR2 SVGIG (reference sequence). The germline V and J ends were trimmed by 1 base and 4 bases, with 8 bases remaining between them. The CDR3 extends over 13 amino acids. Written as DNA, the CDR3 is TGTGCCTGGAGTGATCTCTACGGAAACACCATATATTTT. Translating gives CAWSDLYGNTIYF.

The chain uses TRBV2 and TRBJ1-1; D not resolved. Germline V CDR1 and CDR2: SNHLY, FYNNEI. The V end lost 3 bases, the J end lost 3 bases, and 11 bases lay between the germline ends. The length of the CDR3 is 14 residues. In DNA, the CDR3 is TGTGCCAGCAGTGAGTTTAACGGCGACACTGAAGCTTTCTTT. It is translated as CASSEFNGDTEAFF.

This rearrangement joins TRBV9 to TRBJ2-7, with 9 positions matching TRBD2. V was clipped by 2 bases and J by 2 bases; unmatched bases: 2. Per germline, CDR1 SGDLS and CDR2 YYNGEE. This CDR3 has 14 residues. DNA for the CDR3: TGTGCCAGCAGCGTTGCGGGGGGGCCCTACGAGCAGTACTTC. Its translation: CASSVAGGPYEQYF.

The chain recombines TRBV9 with TRBJ2-7; 9 bases line up with TRBD2. Germline loops: CDR1 SGDLS, CDR2 YYNGEE. The ends lost 4 bases at V and 10 bases at J; junction bases unmatched: 15. The CDR3 extends over 15 amino acids. The CDR3 reads CASSPRLSGGWEQYF. Written as DNA, the CDR3 is TGTGCCAGCAGCCCCCGTCTCAGCGGGGGGTGGGAACAGTACTTC.

This CDR3 reads CASSLALLAGGQGNEQFF. The CDR3 region has the DNA TGCGCCAGCAGCTTGGCTCTGCTAGCGGGGGGGCAGGGCAATGAGCAGTTCTTC. V gene TRBV5-1 combines with J gene TRBJ2-1, with 12 bases aligning to TRBD2. The CDR3 contains 18 residues. The germline gives CDR1 SGHRS, CDR2 YFSETQ. V was pared by 0 bases and J by 6 bases, with 10 bases of the junction left unmatched.

This chain connects TRBV5-1 to TRBJ2-5; a possible D gene is TRBD1 (6 bases). This CDR3 contains 15 residues. Per germline, CDR1 SGHRS and CDR2 YFSETQ. V lost 0 bases and J lost 2, with 11 bases in between. The chain's CDR3 is CASSLGGRGQETQYF. Written as DNA, the CDR3 is TGCGCCAGCAGCTTGGGGGGCAGGGGTCAAGAGACCCAGTACTTC.

This rearrangement joins TRBV5-6 to TRBJ2-1; 10 bases match TRBD1. V lost 1 base and J lost 9; bases outside the gene matches: 4. From germline, CDR1 is SGHDT and CDR2 YYEEEE. CDR3 size: 14 residues. The chain's CDR3 is CASSLWDRGGEQFF. Here the CDR3 DNA reads TGTGCCAGCAGCTTGTGGGACAGGGGCGGTGAGCAGTTCTTC.

V is TRBV10-1 and J is TRBJ2-4; perhaps D is TRBD1 or TRBD2 (5 bases each). Germline CDR1 is WNHNN and CDR2 is SYGVQD (reference sequence). There are 14 residues in the CDR3. V lost 3 bases to trimming and J lost 4 bases, with 10 bases between them. CDR3 coding DNA: TGCGCCAGCAGTGAAAGGGACGTAAAAAACATTCAGTACTTC. Translating gives CASSERDVKNIQYF.

The chain links TRBV7-9 to TRBJ2-5, with a weak D call TRBD2 (5 bases). The V end was cut by 8 bases, the J end by 5 bases, with 30 bases between. The germline gives CDR1 SEHNR, CDR2 FQNEAQ (reference sequence). The CDR3 extends over 18 amino acids. CDR3 DNA: TGTGCCAGCGGCCGTTCCTTTGGGATTGACGATACTAGGGAGACCCAGTACTTC. It is translated as CASGRSFGIDDTRETQYF.

The chain employs TRBV5-1 and TRBJ1-3; perhaps TRBD1 as D (5 bases). Per the germline V gene, CDR1 is SGHRS and CDR2 is YFSETQ. This CDR3 comprises 15 residues. V was shortened by 4 bases and J by 0 bases, with 11 bases between the two germline ends. This CDR3 reads CASSAFGGSGNTIYF. CDR3 sequence (DNA): TGCGCCAGCAGCGCCTTCGGGGGCTCTGGAAACACCATATATTTT.